This is a list of T cell receptor beta chains from one sample in a study of T cell responses to AZD1222 COVID-19 vaccine. Generated by immunoSEQ multiplex PCR, the TCRdb table keeps only in-frame clones and is missing some. In the table there are tens of thousands of clones, 70% to 90% of which are singletons. Specimen: peripheral blood, collected 28 days after the second AZD1222 dose. Source of these receptors: an adult who received the AZD1222 COVID-19 vaccine. Both conserved end residues are part of each CDR3. Each record gives: D gene, V gene, clone size, J gene, CDR3 protein, CDR3 DNA. A D gene is named only where the DNA matches it firmly. A row's size may be missing; if present it is once, few, many or a size class.

D gene: -; V gene: TRBV28; clone size: -; J gene: TRBJ1-5; CDR3 protein: CASSFRSPQHF; CDR3 DNA: TGTGCCAGCAGTTTTAGGAGTCCCCAGCATTTT
D gene: -; V gene: TRBV10-3; clone size: -; J gene: TRBJ2-3; CDR3 protein: CAISDGVVDTQYF; CDR3 DNA: TGTGCCATCAGTGACGGGGTGGTGGATACGCAGTATTTT
D gene: -; V gene: TRBV29-1; clone size: -; J gene: TRBJ1-1; CDR3 protein: CSGGGENTEAFF; CDR3 DNA: TGCAGCGGGGGGGGAGAGAACACTGAAGCTTTCTTT
D gene: TRBD1; V gene: TRBV27; clone size: -; J gene: TRBJ2-6; CDR3 protein: CASGTGEAGANVLTF; CDR3 DNA: TGTGCCAGCGGGACAGGGGAGGCGGGGGCCAACGTCCTGACTTTC
D gene: -; V gene: TRBV5-1; clone size: -; J gene: TRBJ1-5; CDR3 protein: CASSYLGGDQPQHF; CDR3 DNA: TGCGCCAGCAGCTACCTTGGAGGAGATCAGCCCCAGCATTTT
D gene: TRBD1; V gene: TRBV28; clone size: -; J gene: TRBJ1-2; CDR3 protein: CATRQGAFGYTF; CDR3 DNA: TGTGCCACTCGACAGGGGGCTTTTGGCTACACCTTC
D gene: -; V gene: TRBV19; clone size: -; J gene: TRBJ2-1; CDR3 protein: CASSIGGGLDEQFF; CDR3 DNA: TGTGCCAGTAGTATAGGGGGGGGGCTCGATGAGCAGTTCTTC
D gene: -; V gene: TRBV5-5; clone size: once; J gene: TRBJ2-7; CDR3 protein: CASSLVLDIYEQYF; CDR3 DNA: TGTGCCAGCAGCTTGGTGCTAGATATTTACGAGCAGTACTTC
D gene: -; V gene: TRBV15; clone size: -; J gene: TRBJ1-1; CDR3 protein: CATSRDRGGNTEAFF; CDR3 DNA: TGTGCCACCAGCAGAGATCGGGGAGGGAACACTGAAGCTTTCTTT
D gene: -; V gene: TRBV11-3; clone size: few; J gene: TRBJ2-3; CDR3 protein: CASSLVQSSDTQYF; CDR3 DNA: TGTGCCAGCAGCTTGGTGCAGTCTTCAGATACGCAGTATTTT
D gene: -; V gene: TRBV19; clone size: once; J gene: TRBJ1-1; CDR3 protein: CASSSQGGDTEAFF; CDR3 DNA: TGTGCCAGTAGTTCACAGGGTGGGGACACTGAAGCTTTCTTT
D gene: TRBD2; V gene: TRBV7-9; clone size: few; J gene: TRBJ2-2; CDR3 protein: CASSRLAGLTGELFF; CDR3 DNA: TGTGCCAGCAGCCGTCTAGCGGGACTGACCGGGGAGCTGTTTTTT
D gene: TRBD1; V gene: TRBV7-3; clone size: -; J gene: TRBJ2-7; CDR3 protein: CASSSGTGPAYEQYF; CDR3 DNA: TGTGCCAGCAGTTCCGGGACAGGGCCTGCCTACGAGCAGTACTTC
D gene: -; V gene: TRBV18; clone size: -; J gene: TRBJ1-5; CDR3 protein: CASSPASNQPQHF; CDR3 DNA: TGTGCCAGCTCTCCAGCTAGCAATCAGCCCCAGCATTTT
D gene: -; V gene: TRBV20-1; clone size: -; J gene: TRBJ2-1; CDR3 protein: CSAIPSDEQFF; CDR3 DNA: TGCAGTGCTATCCCTAGCGATGAGCAGTTCTTC
D gene: -; V gene: TRBV4-3; clone size: -; J gene: TRBJ2-7; CDR3 protein: CASSQDKGLSYEQYF; CDR3 DNA: TGCGCCAGCAGCCAAGATAAGGGCCTGTCCTACGAGCAGTACTTC
D gene: -; V gene: TRBV11-2; clone size: -; J gene: TRBJ1-4; CDR3 protein: CASSRRTAAPNEKLFF; CDR3 DNA: TGTGCCAGCAGCCGACGGACAGCCGCACCTAATGAAAAACTGTTTTTT
D gene: TRBD1; V gene: TRBV19; clone size: -; J gene: TRBJ1-5; CDR3 protein: CASSETGEWNQPQHF; CDR3 DNA: TGTGCCAGTAGTGAGACAGGGGAGTGGAATCAGCCCCAGCATTTT